One and the same sample provided the 20 T cell receptor beta chains below, sequenced in a study of identical twins. TCRdb processed the 5' RACE reads anew with MiXCR; each CDR3 protein has one entry. Of under 350,000 distinct CDR3 sequences listed, roughly 8.6% were seen once; the top ten hold approximately 6.6%. These same data were also listed under a study on yellow fever vaccine responses in identical twins.

Sequencing was done on a sample of CD8+ T cells sorted from blood. All receptors come from a woman aged 18-29 years in good health.

This clonotype came up a few times. The V call is TRBV7-9, the J call TRBJ2-5; TRBD2 agrees at 10 bases. Germline V lookup: CDR1 SEHNR, CDR2 FQNEAQ (reference sequence). This CDR3 region has 15 residues. V was pared by 11 bases and J by 2 bases, with 11 bases of the junction left unmatched. CDR3 region: CASLSGREGQETQYF. Written as DNA, the CDR3 is TGTGCCTCACTGAGCGGGAGGGAGGGACAAGAGACCCAGTACTTC. Complete variable domain (other parts from reference TRBV7-9 and TRBJ2-5): DTGVSQNPRHKITKRGQNVTFRCDPISEHNRLYWYRQTLGQGPEFLTYFQNEAQLEKSRLLSDRFSAERPKGSFSTLEIQRTEQGDSAMYLCASLSGREGQETQYFGPGTRLLVL.

Only a few counts were recorded for this clonotype. The chain has TRBV21-1 and TRBJ2-1; the table's TRBD2 call for D was not verified on the DNA. TRBV21-1 is designated a pseudogene. CDR3 size: 18 residues. CDR3 sequence (DNA): TGTGCCAGCAGCAACGGTTACTCTAGCGGGAGCTCCTACAATGAGCAGTTCTTC. Its translation: CASSNGYSSGSSYNEQFF.

In this sample, this clonotype turned up a few times. The gene calls are TRBV29-1 and TRBJ2-1, with 9 bases identical to TRBD1. Germline lookup yields CDR1 SQVTM and CDR2 ANQGSEA. This CDR3 comprises 13 residues. V lost 6 bases and J lost 4; bases outside the gene matches: 4. CDR3 sequence reads: CSVQGALYNEQFF. Here the CDR3 DNA reads TGCAGCGTACAGGGGGCTCTTTACAATGAGCAGTTCTTC.

In its sample, this clonotype was seen a few times. The V and J genes are TRBV27 and TRBJ1-4; 8 bases are shared with TRBD1. Germline V CDR1 and CDR2: MNHEY, SMNVEV (reference sequence). J gave up 1 base and V 4 bases, and 8 bases lay outside the gene matches. The CDR3 is made up of 17 amino acids. The CDR3 DNA is TGTGCCAGCAGTTCACGGACAGGGAGTGAAACTAATGAAAAACTGTTTTTT. Translated: CASSSRTGSETNEKLFF.

This clonotype was seen repeatedly, ten times or more. The chain combines TRBV20-1 with TRBJ2-7; a possible D gene is TRBD2 (6 bases). Germline CDR1 is DFQATT and CDR2 is SNEGSKA (reference sequence). The CDR3 is 14 residues long. V dropped 6 bases and J dropped 1 base, with 16 bases sitting between them. CDR3: CSALILAESYEQYF. The CDR3 nucleotides are TGCAGTGCGCTTATACTAGCTGAGTCCTACGAGCAGTACTTC.

This clonotype was recorded a few times. The gene calls are TRBV18 and TRBJ2-7; 7 positions agree with TRBD1. CDR3 length: 14 amino acids. V was pared by 3 bases and J by 2 bases, with 4 bases of the junction left unmatched. Germline CDR1 is KGHSH and CDR2 is LQKENI. The CDR3 protein is CASSPGQLTYEQYF. CDR3 bases: TGTGCCAGCTCACCGGGACAGCTCACCTACGAGCAGTACTTC.

This clonotype has a handful of counts. The chain recombines TRBV11-1 with TRBJ2-2; 9 bases fit TRBD2. V lost 9 bases, J lost 1 base, and 15 bases stayed unmatched. This CDR3 spans 18 amino acids. CDR1 is SGHAT and CDR2 is FQDESV in the germline V gene (reference sequence). The CDR3 loop reads CARGDAKLAGLNTGELFF. The CDR3 DNA reads TGTGCCAGGGGAGACGCGAAACTAGCGGGCCTGAACACCGGGGAGCTGTTTTTT.

The V gene is TRBV25-1, the J gene TRBJ2-3, with 12 bases that match TRBD2. Germline CDR1 reads MGHDK; CDR2 reads SYGVNS. This CDR3 contains 17 residues. V lost 4 bases, J lost 0 bases, and 5 bases stayed unmatched. The CDR3 protein is CASSGGLAGLSTDTQYF. CDR3 coding DNA: TGTGCCAGCAGTGGTGGACTAGCGGGACTGAGCACAGATACGCAGTATTTT.

This clonotype was seen ten or more times. The V gene is TRBV11-1, the J gene TRBJ2-4, with a tentative D call TRBD1 (6 bases). Germline assignment: CDR1 SGHAT and CDR2 FQDESV (reference sequence). The CDR3 length is 14 residues. Trimming pared 1 base from V and 7 bases from J, leaving 11 bases between. The CDR3: CASSLVPGVNIQYF. As DNA, the CDR3 is TGTGCCAGCAGCTTAGTTCCAGGGGTGAACATTCAGTACTTC.

This clonotype was seen at least ten times. This chain uses TRBV15 with TRBJ2-1; possibly TRBD2 for D (6 bases). Germline CDR1 reads LNHNV; CDR2 reads YYDKDF (reference sequence). V was clipped by 0 bases and J by 0 bases, with 9 bases between them. CDR3 size: 16 residues. CDR3 coding DNA: TGTGCCACCAGCAGAGATAATAGCGGCTCCTACAATGAGCAGTTCTTC. Translation gives CATSRDNSGSYNEQFF.

The chain has TRBV9 and TRBJ2-3; 7 positions agree with TRBD2. The germline CDR1 and CDR2 sequences are SGDLS and YYNGEE. Trimming cost V 4 bases and J 5 bases; bases outside gene matches: 4. The CDR3 runs to 13 residues. In nucleotides, the CDR3 is TGTGCCAGCAGCCCCGGGGGGAAAGATACGCAGTATTTT. It encodes CASSPGGKDTQYF.

This clonotype came up many times. The chain uses TRBV29-1 and TRBJ2-5; D remains ambiguous. This CDR3 comprises 13 residues. V was cut by 3 bases and J by 0 bases, with 8 bases left in between. Germline V gene lookup returns CDR1 SQVTM and CDR2 ANQGSEA. CDR3 nucleotide sequence: TGCAGCGTTGATGCGGAGTACCAAGAGACCCAGTACTTC. Translated, it gives CSVDAEYQETQYF.

In this sample, this clonotype turned up a few times. The chain carries TRBV19 and TRBJ2-5, with D possibly matching TRBD1 (5 bases). The CDR3 loop spans 15 amino acids. Trimming removed 1 base from V and 5 bases from J, with 14 bases in between. CDR1 LNHDA and CDR2 SQIVND come from the germline V gene (reference sequence). CDR3 sequence (DNA): TGTGCCAGTAGTATAGTGGTAAGGGGCGACGAGACCCAGTACTTC. Amino acid sequence: CASSIVVRGDETQYF.

This clonotype was detected many times. CDR3 residues: CSVALPTESNTGELFF. The DNA of the CDR3 is TGCAGCGTCGCCCTCCCGACAGAATCGAACACCGGGGAGCTGTTTTTT. The chain joins TRBV29-1 to TRBJ2-2; a possible D gene is TRBD1 (5 bases). Per the germline V gene, CDR1 is SQVTM and CDR2 is ANQGSEA. V lost 6 bases, J lost 0 bases, and 17 bases lay in between. The CDR3 sequence is 16 residues long.

The chain carries TRBV2 and TRBJ2-3; either TRBD1 or TRBD2 may supply D (5 bases each). The germline V and J ends were trimmed by 7 bases and 1 base, with 12 bases remaining between them. This CDR3 has 14 amino acids. Germline-derived CDR1 and CDR2 are SNHLY and FYNNEI. The CDR3 bases are TGTGCCAGCACCGGGACCACGGGCACAGATACGCAGTATTTT. Amino acid sequence: CASTGTTGTDTQYF.

The chain couples TRBV7-2 to TRBJ2-7; 10 positions match TRBD2. Germline assignment: CDR1 SGHTA and CDR2 FQGNSA. V shed 5 bases, J shed 6 bases, and the junction held 7 bases outside the gene matches. The CDR3 runs to 14 residues. The CDR3 nucleotides read TGTGCCAGCAGCGAGACTAGCGGGTCCCTCGAGCAGTACTTC. This encodes CASSETSGSLEQYF.

The V gene is TRBV19, the J gene TRBJ2-7, with D hard to call. V lost 3 bases, J lost 3 bases, and 15 bases lay in between. CDR3 length: 15 residues. Germline CDR1 and CDR2: LNHDA and SQIVND (reference sequence). This CDR3 is CASSIFIGRDYEQYF. CDR3 bases: TGTGCCAGTAGTATCTTTATCGGGCGTGACTACGAGCAGTACTTC.

V usage is TRBV11-2 and J usage is TRBJ2-1, with D possibly TRBD2 on 6 matching bases. CDR1 is SGHAT, CDR2 FQNNGV, per germline. This CDR3 contains 14 residues. Trimming stripped 3 bases from V and 9 bases from J, with 15 bases between. CDR3 sequence reads: CASSLVGGGTEQFF. DNA of the CDR3: TGTGCCAGCAGCTTGGTGGGAGGTGGAACTGAGCAGTTCTTC.

This chain connects TRBV2 to TRBJ2-7; 13 nucleotides match TRBD2. CDR1 is SNHLY, CDR2 FYNNEI, per germline. This CDR3 has 15 residues. With 6 bases clipped from V and 4 bases from J, the junction kept 6 bases outside the gene matches. CDR3: CASSGTSGEWYEQYF. CDR3 coding DNA: TGTGCCAGCAGCGGGACTAGCGGGGAATGGTACGAGCAGTACTTC.

This clonotype has more than one count but fewer than ten. The V and J genes are TRBV6-6 and TRBJ2-5; D gene uncertain. V was shortened by 7 bases and J by 1 base, with 7 bases between the two germline ends. The CDR3 spans 12 residues. CDR1 MNHNY and CDR2 SVGAGI come from the germline V gene (reference sequence). CDR3 DNA: TGTGCCAGCATGGGCCCCCAAGAGACCCAGTACTTC. It translates to CASMGPQETQYF.